The T cell receptor beta chain described here comes from a study of shared clonotypes between healthy human individuals. It was at deep level that the assay was run. Sequencing used immunoSEQ multiplex PCR; TCRdb keeps in-frame clones, though not all of them. The sample holds around 2,000,000 clones, just over 90% seen once. Germline V gene lookup returns CDR1 LNHNV and CDR2 YYDKDF (reference sequence). The CDR3 totals 16 residues. Losses at the gene ends were 8 bases for V and 1 base for J; bases not matched to a gene: 10. A remark on this clone: Its specificity is unknown.

Only CD45RO-negative cells positively selected for CCR7 counted as naive CD8 cells, so terminally differentiated effector memory CD45RA+ cells were excluded. Findings and caveats of the study: Naive subsets, compared against memory subsets, generally had larger estimated richness values. The sampled material consisted only of blood, and tissue repertoires are likely to differ. With a handful of donors compared, around 4.7% of naive CD4 clonotypes were shared.

The sequence came from a man between 18 and 35 years old in good health. Some clones in this sample may be carry-over from other donors' samples. Sequencing was performed on naive CD8+ T cells from PBMCs. The chain is built from TRBV15 and TRBJ2-7; 11 nucleotides agree with TRBD2. CDR3: CATERNLAGGSYEQYF. The CDR3 DNA follows: TGTGCCACCGAGAGGAATCTAGCGGGAGGTTCCTACGAGCAGTACTTC.